Shown below are 3 T cell receptor beta chains from a single sample sequenced in a study of response to subunit inactivated influenza vaccine (dated by TCRdb to the late 2010s). The protocol used for the library was RT-PCR. Data came from an Illumina HiSeq 2500. TCRdb itself trimmed the public reads at Q25 with fastp, ran MiXCR and retained productive beta chains. When rows share a CDR3 protein, they turn into one entry using the most common DNA and genes. This sample comprises about 540,000 distinct CDR3 sequences, approximately 20% of them detected only once. The ten top clones hold 2.8% of the sample. The same data also contributed to another study, on T cells expressing NK-cell markers. Reported in the second study: 5'RACE template switching, by which a universal primer site and unique molecular identifiers were added, was used to make TCR beta cDNA libraries.

This specimen was CD4+ T cells sorted from PBMCs, taken 11 to 12 days after vaccination. The origin of the receptors is a man aged 50-59 years who received an inactivated influenza vaccine. Donor details come from another sample of the same person, matched by shared clones.

This clonotype was seen only a few times. V gene TRBV7-6 combines with J gene TRBJ1-4, with D perhaps matching TRBD1 (6 bases). Germline lookup yields CDR1 SGHVS and CDR2 FNYEAQ. This CDR3 contains 13 residues. V was cut by 5 bases and J by 5 bases, with 9 bases left in between. In nucleotides, the CDR3 is TGTGCCAGCAGCCGAGGACAGAATGAAAAACTGTTTTTT. This gives the protein CASSRGQNEKLFF. Variable domain in full (rest from reference TRBV7-6 and TRBJ1-4): GAGVSQSPRYKVTKRGQDVALRCDPISGHVSLYWYRQALGQGPEFLTYFNYEAQQDKSGLPNDRFSAERPEGSISTLTIQRTEQRDSAMYRCASSRGQNEKLFFGSGTQLSVL.

A single count supports this clonotype. Here the CDR3 reads CASSPPGLTYEQYF. The CDR3 DNA sequence: TGTGCCAGCTCACCACCGGGACTGACCTACGAGCAGTACTTC. The chain couples TRBV18 to TRBJ2-7; TRBD2 is a possible D gene (6 bases). Trimming took 0 bases from V and 2 from J, leaving 8 bases between them. CDR1 and CDR2 (germline): KGHSH, LQKENI. The CDR3 spans 14 residues.

This clonotype was seen a handful of times. The V call is TRBV24-1, the J call TRBJ2-5; D is uncertain. This CDR3 is 13 amino acids long. The germline gives CDR1 KGHDR, CDR2 SFDVKD. The V and J ends lost 6 bases and 4 bases respectively, with 11 bases between them. In nucleotides, the CDR3 is TGTGCCACCAGTCCCGGCGGTTCAGAGACCCAGTACTTC. Translation gives CATSPGGSETQYF.